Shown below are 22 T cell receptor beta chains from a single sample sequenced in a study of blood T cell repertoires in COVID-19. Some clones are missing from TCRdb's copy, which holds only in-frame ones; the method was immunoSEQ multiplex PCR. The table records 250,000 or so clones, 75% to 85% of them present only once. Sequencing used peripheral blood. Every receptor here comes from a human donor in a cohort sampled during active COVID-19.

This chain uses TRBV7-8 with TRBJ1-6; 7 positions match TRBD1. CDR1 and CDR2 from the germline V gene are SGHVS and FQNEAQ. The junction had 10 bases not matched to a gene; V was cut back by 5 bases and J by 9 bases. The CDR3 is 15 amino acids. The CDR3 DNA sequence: TGTGCCAGCAGCACCCAACAGGGGTTCGGTTCACCCCTCCACTTT. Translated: CASSTQQGFGSPLHF.

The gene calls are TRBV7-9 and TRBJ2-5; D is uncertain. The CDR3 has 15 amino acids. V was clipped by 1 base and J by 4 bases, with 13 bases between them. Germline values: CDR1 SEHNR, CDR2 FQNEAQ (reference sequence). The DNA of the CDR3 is TGTGCCAGCAGCTTAGGCTTTCGGCCGGGAGAGACCCAGTACTTC. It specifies CASSLGFRPGETQYF.

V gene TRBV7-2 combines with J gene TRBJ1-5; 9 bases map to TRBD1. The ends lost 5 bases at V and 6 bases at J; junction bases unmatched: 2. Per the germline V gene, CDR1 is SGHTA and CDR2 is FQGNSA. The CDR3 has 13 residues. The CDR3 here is CASSQDRGQPQHF. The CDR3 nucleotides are TGTGCCAGCAGCCAGGACAGGGGTCAGCCCCAGCATTTT.

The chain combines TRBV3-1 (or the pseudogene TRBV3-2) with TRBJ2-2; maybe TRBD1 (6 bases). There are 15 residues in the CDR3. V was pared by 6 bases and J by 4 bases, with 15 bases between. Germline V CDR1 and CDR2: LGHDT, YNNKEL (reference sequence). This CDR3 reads CASRNGQLVTGELFF. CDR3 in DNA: TGTGCCAGCAGGAACGGACAGTTAGTCACCGGGGAGCTGTTTTTT.

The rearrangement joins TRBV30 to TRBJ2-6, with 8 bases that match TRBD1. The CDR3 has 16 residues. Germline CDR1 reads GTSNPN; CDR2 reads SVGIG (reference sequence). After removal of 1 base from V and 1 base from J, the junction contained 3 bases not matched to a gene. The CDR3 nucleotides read TGTGCCTGGAGTGGGACAGGGCTGTCTGGGGCCAACGTCCTGACTTTC. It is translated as CAWSGTGLSGANVLTF.

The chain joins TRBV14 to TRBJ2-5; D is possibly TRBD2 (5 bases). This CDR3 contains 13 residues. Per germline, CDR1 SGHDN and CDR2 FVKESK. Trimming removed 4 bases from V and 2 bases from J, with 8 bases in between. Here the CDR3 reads CASSPTRQETQYF. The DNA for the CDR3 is TGTGCCAGCAGCCCCACTAGACAAGAGACCCAGTACTTC. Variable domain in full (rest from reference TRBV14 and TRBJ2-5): EAGVTQFPSHSVIEKGQTVTLRCDPISGHDNLYWYRRVMGKEIKFLLHFVKESKQDESGMPNNRFLAERTGGTYSTLKVQPAELEDSGVYFCASSPTRQETQYFGPGTRLLVL.

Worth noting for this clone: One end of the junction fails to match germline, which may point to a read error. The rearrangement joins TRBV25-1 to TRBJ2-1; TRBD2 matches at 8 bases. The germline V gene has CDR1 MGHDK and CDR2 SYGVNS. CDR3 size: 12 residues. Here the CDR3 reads CSAGERGYEQFF. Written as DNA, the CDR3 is TGCTCCGCGGGGGAGCGGGGGTATGAGCAGTTCTTC.

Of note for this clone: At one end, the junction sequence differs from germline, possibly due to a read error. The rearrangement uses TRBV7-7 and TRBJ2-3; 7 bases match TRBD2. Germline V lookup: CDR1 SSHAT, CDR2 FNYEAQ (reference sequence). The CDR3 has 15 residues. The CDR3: CASSPRAGPTDTQYF. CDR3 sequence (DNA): TGTGCTAGCAGCCCCCGAGCGGGGCCAACAGATACGCAGTATTTT.

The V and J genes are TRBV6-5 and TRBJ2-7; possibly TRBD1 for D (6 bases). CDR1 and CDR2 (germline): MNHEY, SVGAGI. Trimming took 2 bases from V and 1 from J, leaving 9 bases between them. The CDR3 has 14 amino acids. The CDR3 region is CASSYPGQSYEQYF. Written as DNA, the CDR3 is TGTGCCAGCAGTTACCCGGGACAATCCTACGAGCAGTACTTC.

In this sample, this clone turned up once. The CDR3 sequence: CASSVTPPTAQYF. Here the CDR3 DNA reads TGTGCCAGCAGTGTGACACCGCCAACGGCCCAGTACTTC. The genes are TRBV6-2 or TRBV6-3 and TRBJ2-5; no firm D call. V lost 5 bases to trimming and J lost 9 bases, with 16 bases between them. The CDR3 is 13 residues long. The germline V gene encodes CDR1 MNHEY and CDR2 SVGEGT.

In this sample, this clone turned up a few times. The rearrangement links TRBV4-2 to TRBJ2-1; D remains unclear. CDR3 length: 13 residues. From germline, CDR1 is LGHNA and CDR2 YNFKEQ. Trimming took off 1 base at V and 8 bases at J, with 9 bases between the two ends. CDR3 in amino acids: CASSQGSRDEQFF. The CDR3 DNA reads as TGTGCCAGCAGCCAAGGTTCACGGGATGAGCAGTTCTTC.

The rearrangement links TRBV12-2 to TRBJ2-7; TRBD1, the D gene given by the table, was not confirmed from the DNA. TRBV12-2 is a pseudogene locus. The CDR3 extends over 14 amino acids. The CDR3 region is CASRSRDSTYEQYF. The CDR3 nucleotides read TGTGCAAGTCGCTCTAGGGACAGTACCTACGAGCAGTACTTC.

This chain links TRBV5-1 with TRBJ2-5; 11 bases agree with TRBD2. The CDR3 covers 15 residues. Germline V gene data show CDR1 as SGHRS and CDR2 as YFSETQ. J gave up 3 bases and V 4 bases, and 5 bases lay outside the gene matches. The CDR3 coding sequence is TGCGCCAGCAGCCACAAGGGACTAGCGGAAGAGACCCAGTACTTC. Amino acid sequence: CASSHKGLAEETQYF.

The CDR3 DNA is TGTGCCAGCAGCGAAGCAGGATACTACGAGCAGTACTTC. Protein: CASSEAGYYEQYF. This chain links TRBV11-3 with TRBJ2-7; D remains ambiguous. The CDR3 is made up of 13 amino acids. Deletions cut 5 bases from V and 3 bases from J, with 11 bases between. CDR1 and CDR2 from the germline V gene are SGHNT and YENEEA.

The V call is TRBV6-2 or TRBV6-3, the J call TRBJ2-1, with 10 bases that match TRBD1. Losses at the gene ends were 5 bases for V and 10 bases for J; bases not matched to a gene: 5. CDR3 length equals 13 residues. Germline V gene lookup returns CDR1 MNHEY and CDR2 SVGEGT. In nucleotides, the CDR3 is TGTGCCAGCAGTAAGGGACAGGGGATCGAGCAGTTCTTC. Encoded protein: CASSKGQGIEQFF.

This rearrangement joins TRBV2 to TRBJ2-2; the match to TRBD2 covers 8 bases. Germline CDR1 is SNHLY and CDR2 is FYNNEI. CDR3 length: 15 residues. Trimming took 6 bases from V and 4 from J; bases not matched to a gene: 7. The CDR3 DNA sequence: TGTGCCAGCAGGATATTAGCGGGGAGCACCGGGGAGCTGTTTTTT. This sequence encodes CASRILAGSTGELFF.

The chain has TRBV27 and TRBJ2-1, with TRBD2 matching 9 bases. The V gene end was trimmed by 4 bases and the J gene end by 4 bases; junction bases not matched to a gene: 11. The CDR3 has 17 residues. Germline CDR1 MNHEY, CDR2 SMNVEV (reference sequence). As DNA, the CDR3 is TGTGCCAGCAGTTCCCTTGAGGCTAGCGGGGATTACAATGAGCAGTTCTTC. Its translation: CASSSLEASGDYNEQFF.

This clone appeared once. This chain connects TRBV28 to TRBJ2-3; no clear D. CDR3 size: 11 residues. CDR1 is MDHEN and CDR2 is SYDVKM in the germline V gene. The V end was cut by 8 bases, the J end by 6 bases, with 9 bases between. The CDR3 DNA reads TGTGCCAGCCAATACTCCGATACGCAGTATTTT. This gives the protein CASQYSDTQYF.

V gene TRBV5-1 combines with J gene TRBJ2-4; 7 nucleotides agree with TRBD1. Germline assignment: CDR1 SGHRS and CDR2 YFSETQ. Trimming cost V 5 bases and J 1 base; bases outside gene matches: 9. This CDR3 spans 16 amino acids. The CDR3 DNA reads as TGCGCCAGCAGTCTCACAGGGGAAGGGGCCAAAAACATTCAGTACTTC. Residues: CASSLTGEGAKNIQYF.

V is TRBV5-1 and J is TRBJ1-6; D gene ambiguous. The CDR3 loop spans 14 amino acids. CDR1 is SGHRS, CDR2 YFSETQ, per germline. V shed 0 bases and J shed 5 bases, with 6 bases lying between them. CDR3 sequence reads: CASSLGQDNSPLHF. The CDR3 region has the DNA TGCGCCAGCAGCTTGGGGCAGGATAATTCACCCCTCCACTTT. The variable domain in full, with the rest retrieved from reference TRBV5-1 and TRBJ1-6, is KAGVTQTPRYLIKTRGQQVTLSCSPISGHRSVSWYQQTPGQGLQFLFEYFSETQRNKGNFPGRFSGRQFSNSRSEMNVSTLELGDSALYLCASSLGQDNSPLHFGNGTRLTVT.

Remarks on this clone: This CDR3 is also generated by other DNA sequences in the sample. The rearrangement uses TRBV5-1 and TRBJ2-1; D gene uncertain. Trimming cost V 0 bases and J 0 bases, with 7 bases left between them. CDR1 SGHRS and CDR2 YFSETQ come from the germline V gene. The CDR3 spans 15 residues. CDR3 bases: TGCGCCAGCAGCTTGGACGCGAGCTCCTACAATGAGCAGTTCTTC. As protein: CASSLDASSYNEQFF.

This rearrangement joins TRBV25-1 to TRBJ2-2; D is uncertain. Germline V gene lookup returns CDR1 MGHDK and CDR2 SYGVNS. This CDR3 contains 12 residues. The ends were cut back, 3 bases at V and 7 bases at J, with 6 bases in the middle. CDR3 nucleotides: TGTGCCAGCAGTGAGAGTGGCGGGGAGCTGTTTTTT. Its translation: CASSESGGELFF.